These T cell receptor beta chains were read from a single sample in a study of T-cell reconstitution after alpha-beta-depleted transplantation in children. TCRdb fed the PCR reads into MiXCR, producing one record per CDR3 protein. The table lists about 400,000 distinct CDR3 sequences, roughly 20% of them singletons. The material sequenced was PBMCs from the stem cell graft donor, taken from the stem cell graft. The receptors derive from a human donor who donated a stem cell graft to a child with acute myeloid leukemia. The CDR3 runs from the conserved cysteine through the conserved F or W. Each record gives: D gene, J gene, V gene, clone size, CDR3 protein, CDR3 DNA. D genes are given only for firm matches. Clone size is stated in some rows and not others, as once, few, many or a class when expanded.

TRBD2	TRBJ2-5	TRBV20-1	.	CSARLSSGRQETQYF	TGCAGTGCTAGACTCAGTAGCGGGAGACAAGAGACCCAGTACTTC
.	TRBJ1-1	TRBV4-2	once	CASSQDLVGWGEAFF	TGTGCCAGCAGCCAAGATTTGGTAGGGTGGGGTGAAGCTTTCTTT
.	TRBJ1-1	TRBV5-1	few	CASSFERGEAFF	TGCGCCAGCAGCTTTGAACGGGGTGAAGCTTTCTTT
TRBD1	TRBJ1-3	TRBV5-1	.	CASSSTGEPGNTIYF	TGCGCCAGCAGCTCCACAGGGGAACCTGGAAACACCATATATTTT
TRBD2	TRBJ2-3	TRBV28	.	CALAGGQSTDTQNF	TGTGCCTTAGCGGGAGGGCAGAGCACAGATACGCAGAATTTT
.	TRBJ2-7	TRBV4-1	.	CASSYSVRDFSYEQYF	TGCGCCAGCAGCTACAGCGTGAGGGACTTCTCCTACGAGCAGTACTTC
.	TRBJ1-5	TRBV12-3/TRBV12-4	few	CASSPSSGYQPQHF	TGTGCCAGCAGTCCGTCTTCGGGTTATCAGCCCCAGCATTTT
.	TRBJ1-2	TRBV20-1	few	CSARDVGQGIRYGYTF	TGCAGTGCTAGAGATGTAGGCCAGGGAATTCGTTATGGCTACACCTTC
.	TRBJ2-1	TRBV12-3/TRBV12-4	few	CASSVDRERTGGQFF	TGTGCCAGCAGTGTCGACAGGGAGAGGACGGGAGGGCAGTTCTTC
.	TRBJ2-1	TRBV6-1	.	CASKGNRRYNEQFF	TGTGCCAGCAAAGGCAACCGGAGATACAATGAGCAGTTCTTC
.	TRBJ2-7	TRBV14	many	CASSQEGLSYEQYF	TGTGCCAGCAGCCAAGAGGGGTTATCCTACGAGCAGTACTTC